Included here is one T cell receptor (beta chain) sequence, with context. Antigen specificity is unknown. These data belong to a study of human T cells and chemical hapten exposure. Notes on the study in general: Among expanded TCRs, significantly more large CDR3 similarity clusters formed than among controls.

Library construction involved attaching unique molecular identifiers to individual cDNA molecules, which allowed quantitative, reproducible TCR counting. A single record per CDR3 protein comes from TCRdb applying MiXCR to the RACE reads. The sample includes some 80,000 distinct CDR3 sequences, around 10% seen only once; the top ten take about 4%. Trimming removed 6 bases at V and 2 bases at J, with 6 bases between. The CDR3 length is 12 residues. The time point was: patch test 1, 2 weeks after DPC sensitization. The treatment denotes: therapeutic diphenylcyclopropenone sensitization with weekly scalp DPC. It was from unfractionated whole blood that total RNA was extracted.

The sample was whole blood, taken in connection with sensitization to the hapten diphenylcyclopropenone (DPC). J is TRBJ2-3 and V is TRBV12-3 or TRBV12-4; no firm D call. This receptor was identified in a woman aged 45-59 years with alopecia areata. Some clones in this sample may be carry-over from other donors' samples. The CDR3 region is CASSIPTDTQYF. In nucleotides, the CDR3 is TGTGCCAGCAGCATTCCCACAGATACGCAGTATTTT.